This TCR beta chain came from a study of CD8 T cells in ankylosing spondylitis. In regard to this clonotype: Its antigen remains unidentified.

Looked up from germline, CDR1 is SQVTM and CDR2 is ANQGSEA. The CDR3 contains 12 residues. The germline V and J ends were trimmed by 3 bases and 4 bases, with 10 bases remaining between them. TCRdb itself ran the 5' RACE reads through MiXCR, one entry per CDR3 protein. The sample yields hundreds of thousands of distinct CDR3 sequences, about 26% seen once. Points from the study as a whole: As reported, disease-linked clones showed significant enrichment in matched ankylosing spondylitis synovial fluid.

The sequenced material came from blood, either unsorted or a sorted T cell fraction (not recorded which). The chain uses TRBV29-1 and TRBJ2-7, with D perhaps matching TRBD2 (6 bases). This clonotype originated in a male donor with ankylosing spondylitis or in good health (not recorded which). The CDR3 region has the DNA TGCAGCGTTGACGGCGGGAAATACGAGCAGTACTTC. Its translation is CSVDGGKYEQYF.